These 25 T cell receptor beta chains were all obtained from the same sample, sequenced in a study of graft-versus-host responses after intestinal transplantation (dated by TCRdb to about 2021). The library was produced with the immunoSEQ multiplex PCR assay. TCRdb carries this immuneACCESS record with in-frame sequences only. Its versions omit some clonotypes, under half of them owing to an unresolved V gene in the studies checked, with the rest unexplained. The sample data list around 54,000 clones, and more than 80% of these were observed just once. The ten largest account for roughly 6% of the sample. The source was PBMCs, collected approximately 97 weeks after intestinal transplant. Every receptor here comes from a human patient who received an intestinal transplant, so some T cells may come from the graft donor.

The V call is TRBV9, the J call TRBJ1-3; D remains unclear. The CDR3 contains 15 residues. The germline gives CDR1 SGDLS, CDR2 YYNGEE. The V and J ends lost 4 bases and 0 bases respectively, with 11 bases between them. The CDR3 DNA sequence: TGTGCCAGCAGCCCCCAGGCTGTCTCTGGAAACACCATATATTTT. Residues: CASSPQAVSGNTIYF.

CDR3 region: CATSTGDNTEAFF. CDR3 nucleotide sequence: TGTGCCACCAGCACAGGGGACAACACTGAAGCTTTCTTT. V gene TRBV15 combines with J gene TRBJ1-1, with TRBD1 as a possible D gene (6 bases). This CDR3 region has 13 residues. The V end was cut by 4 bases, the J end by 2 bases, with 8 bases between. Germline values: CDR1 LNHNV, CDR2 YYDKDF (reference sequence).

The V call is TRBV11-3, the J call TRBJ2-7, with TRBD1 identical over 7 bases. The CDR3 length is 14 residues. Trimming cost V 5 bases and J 7 bases; bases outside gene matches: 11. The germline V gene encodes CDR1 SGHNT and CDR2 YENEEA. CDR3 coding DNA: TGTGCCAGCAGCCCGGGGACAGAAACGGGTGAGCAGTACTTC. It translates to CASSPGTETGEQYF.

This chain connects TRBV5-4 to TRBJ1-5, with 8 bases identical to TRBD1. Germline V gene data show CDR1 as SGHNT and CDR2 as YYREEE (reference sequence). The junction had 6 bases not matched to a gene; V was cut back by 3 bases and J by 7 bases. The CDR3 extends over 14 amino acids. This chain's CDR3 is CASSYGQGQQPQHF. The CDR3 DNA follows: TGTGCCAGCAGCTACGGACAGGGACAGCAGCCCCAGCATTTT.

The J gene is TRBJ2-2, the V gene TRBV7-9, with TRBD2 matching over 8 bases. This CDR3 region has 16 residues. V shed 5 bases, J shed 6 bases, and the junction held 11 bases outside the gene matches. CDR1 SEHNR and CDR2 FQNEAQ come from the germline V gene (reference sequence). The CDR3 region is CASSLVQRGPPGELFF. Here the CDR3 DNA reads TGTGCCAGCAGCCTCGTCCAGCGGGGGCCCCCCGGGGAGCTGTTTTTT.

The CDR3 region has the DNA TGTGCCAGCAGCCCAATAGGAGCGGGGGGGGAAGAGACCCAGTACTTC. Protein: CASSPIGAGGEETQYF. The chain carries TRBV7-9 and TRBJ2-5; the match to TRBD2 covers 10 bases. Germline V gene lookup returns CDR1 SEHNR and CDR2 FQNEAQ (reference sequence). This CDR3 spans 16 amino acids. V shed 5 bases, J shed 3 bases, and the junction held 9 bases outside the gene matches.

The chain employs TRBV2 and TRBJ1-1, with a weak D call TRBD1 (5 bases). The CDR3 consists of 14 residues. The germline V and J ends were trimmed by 6 bases and 6 bases, with 17 bases remaining between them. Germline V gives CDR1 SNHLY, CDR2 FYNNEI. CDR3 loop: CASSIGASVSEAFF. The CDR3 bases are TGTGCCAGCAGCATCGGGGCGTCGGTCTCTGAAGCTTTCTTT.

The chain has TRBV15 and TRBJ1-1; TRBD1 matches 7 bases. V dropped 1 base and J dropped 1; count of bases not matched to a gene: 3. Looked up from germline, CDR1 is LNHNV and CDR2 is YYDKDF (reference sequence). CDR3 size: 15 residues. In nucleotides, the CDR3 is TGTGCCACCAGCAGAGGGGGGACAGAGAACACTGAAGCTTTCTTT. Amino acid sequence: CATSRGGTENTEAFF.

This clone was seen only once. The V gene is TRBV15, the J gene TRBJ1-1; no reliable D call. V was clipped by 0 bases and J by 7 bases, with 12 bases between them. The CDR3 extends over 14 amino acids. CDR1 and CDR2 (germline): LNHNV, YYDKDF (reference sequence). The CDR3 is CATSRDLTAFEAFF. The CDR3 DNA follows: TGTGCCACCAGCAGAGATTTGACGGCGTTTGAAGCTTTCTTT.

The gene calls are TRBV6-1 and TRBJ2-1, with a possible D match to TRBD1 (6 bases). The germline V and J ends were trimmed by 6 bases and 0 bases, with 12 bases remaining between them. Germline V gene sequence: CDR1 MNHNS, CDR2 SASEGT. The CDR3 spans 15 residues. CDR3: CASRTGHISYNEQFF. CDR3 nucleotides: TGTGCCAGCAGAACGGGACACATCTCCTACAATGAGCAGTTCTTC.

The chain has TRBV2 and TRBJ2-5; D gene ambiguous. The V gene's germline CDR1 is SNHLY and CDR2 FYNNEI. Trimming cost V 4 bases and J 2 bases, with 2 bases left between them. The CDR3 has 11 residues. This chain's CDR3 is CASSVQETQYF. The DNA of the CDR3 is TGTGCCAGCAGTGTACAAGAGACCCAGTACTTC.

The V gene is TRBV11-2, the J gene TRBJ1-4; a weak D match, TRBD1 (5 bases). Germline values: CDR1 SGHAT, CDR2 FQNNGV. The V and J ends lost 1 base and 8 bases respectively, with 14 bases between them. This CDR3 is built from 15 residues. The CDR3 region is CASSLGGTWGEKLFF. The CDR3 DNA follows: TGTGCCAGCAGCTTAGGAGGGACTTGGGGGGAAAAACTGTTTTTT. The entire variable domain, with the rest obtained from reference TRBV11-2 and TRBJ1-4, is as follows: EAGVAQSPRYKIIEKRQSVAFWCNPISGHATLYWYQQILGQGPKLLIQFQNNGVVDDSQLPKDRFSAERLKGVDSTLKIQPAKLEDSAVYLCASSLGGTWGEKLFFGSGTQLSVL.

CDR3 in DNA: TGTGCCAGCAGCACAGGGCTTGTGGGCTCCGATGGCTACACCTTC. Translation gives CASSTGLVGSDGYTF. V is TRBV21-1 and J is TRBJ1-2; the DNA was not compared with TRBD1, the D call given in the table. TRBV21-1 is described as a pseudogene. The CDR3 sequence is 15 residues long.

The V call is TRBV7-2, the J call TRBJ2-2, with TRBD2 identical over 8 bases. Germline CDR1 SGHTA, CDR2 FQGNSA. Trimming removed 5 bases from V and 6 bases from J; junction bases left unmatched: 2. This CDR3 spans 13 amino acids. The CDR3 DNA reads TGTGCCAGCAGCCCAGCGGGAGCCGGGGAGCTGTTTTTT. It encodes CASSPAGAGELFF.

The chain links TRBV5-1 to TRBJ2-2; a possible D gene is TRBD2 (6 bases). With 2 bases removed from V and 10 bases from J, the gap between germline ends came to 12 bases. Germline loops: CDR1 SGHRS, CDR2 YFSETQ. The CDR3 consists of 13 residues. CDR3 sequence: CASSFRDFPELFF. The CDR3 DNA reads as TGCGCCAGCAGCTTTAGGGACTTCCCGGAGCTGTTTTTT.

A note on this clone: One junction end disagrees with the germline gene, perhaps due to a read error. The chain is built from TRBV4-1 and TRBJ2-7; D ambiguous. The germline CDR1 and CDR2 sequences are MGHRA and YSYEKL. The CDR3 contains 11 residues. The CDR3 DNA sequence: TGCGCCAGCAGCCAAGCCCAAGAAACCGTGTTC. The encoded protein is CASSQAQETVF.

This clone was detected only once. V is TRBV7-8 and J is TRBJ1-1; 8 nucleotides line up with TRBD1. This CDR3 is 15 amino acids long. The V gene end was trimmed by 0 bases and the J gene end by 11 bases; junction bases not matched to a gene: 11. Germline V gene lookup returns CDR1 SGHVS and CDR2 FQNEAQ. CDR3 sequence: CASSLAYTQGARAFF. Written as DNA, the CDR3 is TGTGCCAGCAGCTTAGCCTATACCCAGGGGGCGAGGGCTTTCTTT.

The sample holds one count of this clone. V gene TRBV9 combines with J gene TRBJ1-1; no clear D gene. V was pared by 4 bases and J by 3 bases, with 13 bases between. The CDR3 sequence is 14 residues long. Germline V CDR1 and CDR2: SGDLS, YYNGEE. The CDR3 coding sequence is TGTGCCAGCAGCCAACAAGCGGTCTACACTGAAGCTTTCTTT. Its translation: CASSQQAVYTEAFF.

The chain recombines TRBV6-6 with TRBJ2-2; D gene unclear. The CDR3 has 14 residues. Between the trimmed V and J ends, which lost 6 bases and 4 bases, there was a span of 12 bases. Germline CDR1 and CDR2: MNHNY and SVGAGI (reference sequence). This CDR3 is CASRQNGVTGELFF. CDR3 nucleotide sequence: TGTGCCAGCAGACAAAATGGAGTCACCGGGGAGCTGTTTTTT.

The rearrangement uses TRBV6-5 and TRBJ1-5; no clear D. Germline V CDR1 and CDR2: MNHEY, SVGAGI. V was trimmed by 3 bases and J by 4 bases, leaving 10 bases between them. The CDR3 loop spans 14 amino acids. The CDR3 DNA sequence: TGTGCCAGCAGTTATCGATACGCTAATCAGCCCCAGCATTTT. It encodes CASSYRYANQPQHF.

V is TRBV29-1 and J is TRBJ1-2; D not certain. The V gene's germline CDR1 is SQVTM and CDR2 ANQGSEA. This CDR3 contains 9 residues. Deletions cut 3 bases from V and 5 bases from J, with 1 base between. The CDR3 sequence: CSVDYGYTF. The CDR3 DNA follows: TGCAGCGTTGATTATGGCTACACCTTC.

V usage is TRBV9 and J usage is TRBJ2-5; maybe TRBD2 (5 bases). V was trimmed by 0 bases and J by 2 bases, leaving 11 bases between them. CDR3 length equals 15 residues. From germline, CDR1 is SGDLS and CDR2 YYNGEE. The CDR3 protein is CASSVGTPLQETQYF. CDR3 sequence (DNA): TGTGCCAGCAGCGTAGGGACTCCCCTTCAAGAGACCCAGTACTTC.

This sequence joins TRBV7-8 and TRBJ2-2; 8 bases are a match to TRBD1. The CDR3 loop spans 15 amino acids. Germline-derived CDR1 and CDR2 are SGHVS and FQNEAQ. The V gene end was trimmed by 6 bases and the J gene end by 4 bases; junction bases not matched to a gene: 7. As DNA, the CDR3 is TGTGCCAGCAGTTACGGACAGGGAACCACCGGGGAGCTGTTTTTT. Translating it yields CASSYGQGTTGELFF.

This chain connects TRBV7-6 to TRBJ2-7; 7 nucleotides agree with TRBD1. The germline V gene encodes CDR1 SGHVS and CDR2 FNYEAQ. Trimming took 5 bases from V and 7 from J; bases not matched to a gene: 8. The CDR3 is 13 amino acids. The CDR3 loop is CASSPRQGREQYF. The CDR3 DNA reads as TGTGCCAGCAGCCCACGACAGGGCCGGGAGCAGTACTTC.

J is TRBJ2-7 and V is TRBV19, with 7 bases lining up with TRBD1. V shed 5 bases, J shed 6 bases, and the junction held 7 bases outside the gene matches. Germline assignment: CDR1 LNHDA and CDR2 SQIVND (reference sequence). The CDR3 is 13 amino acids. The CDR3 loop is CASSRPGQREQYF. In DNA, the CDR3 is TGTGCCAGTAGTCGCCCGGGACAGCGCGAGCAGTACTTC.